The T cell receptor (beta chain) under discussion was sequenced for a study of shared clonotypes between healthy human individuals. Findings of the study overall: Compared with clonotypes that all four donors shared, non-shared clonotypes had lower generation probabilities. Naive subsets usually exceeded memory subsets in estimated richness.

Terminally differentiated effector memory CD45RA+ cells were excluded by CCR7 positive selection of CD45RO-negative cells. Caucasian adults living in Nashville, Tennessee, provided all samples. Germline CDR1 and CDR2: LNHDA and SQIVND (reference sequence). The CDR3 loop spans 16 amino acids. With regard to this clone: What it binds is not known. At one boundary the junction diverges from the germline segment, which might be a read error.

Profiling relied on immunoSEQ multiplex PCR, and the TCRdb table lists in-frame clones only, not all of them. Among approximately 2,200,000 clones listed, more than 85% were seen once. Sequenced sample: naive CD8+ T cells from PBMCs. The sequence was collected from a man between 18 and 29 years old in good health. Some clones in this sample may be carry-over from other donors' samples. The chain combines TRBV19 with TRBJ1-2; 11 bases are shared with TRBD1. In DNA, the CDR3 is TGTGCCAGTAGTACCCGGACAGGGGGCGAGAGGGATGGTTACACCTTC. Translation gives CASSTRTGGERDGYTF.